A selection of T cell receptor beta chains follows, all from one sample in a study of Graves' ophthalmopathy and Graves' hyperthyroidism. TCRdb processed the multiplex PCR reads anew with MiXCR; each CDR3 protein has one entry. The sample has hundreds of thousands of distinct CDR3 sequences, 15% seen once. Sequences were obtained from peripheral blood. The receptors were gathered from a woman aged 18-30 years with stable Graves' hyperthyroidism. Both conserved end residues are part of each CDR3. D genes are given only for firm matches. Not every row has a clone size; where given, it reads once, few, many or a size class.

CATGTGAADNSPLHF,TGTGCCACTGGGACAGGGGCGGCTGATAATTCACCCCTCCACTTT,many,TRBD1,TRBJ1-6,TRBV19
CSALRTGNTEAFF,TGCAGTGCCTTACGGACGGGGAACACTGAAGCTTTCTTT,many,.,TRBJ1-1,TRBV20-1
CASSSPGQGAGSPLHF,TGTGCCAGCAGTTCCCCGGGACAGGGGGCAGGATCACCCCTCCACTTT,.,TRBD1,TRBJ1-6,TRBV12-3/TRBV12-4
CASSIAGTGANYGYTF,TGTGCCAGTAGTATCGCCGGGACAGGAGCTAACTATGGCTACACCTTC,many,TRBD1,TRBJ1-2,TRBV19
CSVGTSGPYEQYF,TGCAGTGTAGGGACTAGCGGTCCCTACGAGCAGTACTTC,many,TRBD2,TRBJ2-7,TRBV20-1
CASSPTGTPGELFF,TGTGCCAGCAGTCCCACAGGGACACCCGGGGAGCTGTTTTTT,many,.,TRBJ2-2,TRBV27
CSFGTGTYEQYF,TGCAGTTTCGGGACAGGTACCTACGAGCAGTACTTC,many,TRBD1,TRBJ2-7,TRBV20-1
CASSSPGAAHSGANVLTF,TGTGCCAGCAGCTCCCCTGGGGCAGCTCACTCTGGGGCCAACGTCCTGACTTTC,.,.,TRBJ2-6,TRBV6-2/TRBV6-3
CASSRLAGGQRETQYF,TGTGCCAGCAGCAGACTAGCGGGGGGGCAGAGAGAGACCCAGTACTTC,many,TRBD2,TRBJ2-5,TRBV27
CASSWGPKGPKNIQYF,TGTGCCAGCAGCTGGGGGCCAAAGGGACCCAAAAACATTCAGTACTTC,many,.,TRBJ2-4,TRBV11-2
CAISDSTSGGATGELFF,TGTGCCATCAGTGACTCCACTAGCGGGGGGGCGACCGGGGAGCTGTTTTTT,few,TRBD2,TRBJ2-2,TRBV10-3
CASSSRQGEAFYGYTF,TGTGCCAGCAGCAGCAGACAGGGGGAAGCGTTCTATGGCTACACCTTC,many,TRBD1,TRBJ1-2,TRBV5-5
CASSQEVDGGIYNEQFF,TGTGCCAGCAGCCAAGAGGTTGACGGGGGGATCTACAATGAGCAGTTCTTC,few,TRBD2,TRBJ2-1,TRBV3-1
CASSEDRYSNQPQHF,TGTGCCAGCAGTGAAGACCGTTATAGCAATCAGCCCCAGCATTTT,many,.,TRBJ1-5,TRBV6-1
CASRDRGSNTEAFF,TGTGCCAGCAGGGACAGGGGATCGAACACTGAAGCTTTCTTT,many,TRBD1,TRBJ1-1,TRBV2
CASSQGTSGYYEQYF,TGTGCCAGCAGCCAGGGGACTAGCGGGTACTACGAGCAGTACTTC,few,TRBD2,TRBJ2-7,TRBV11-1
CASSQGPFTGELFF,TGTGCCAGCAGCCAAGGGCCGTTTACCGGGGAGCTGTTTTTT,many,.,TRBJ2-2,TRBV3-1
CASNPQGATEAFF,TGTGCCAGCAACCCACAGGGTGCCACTGAAGCTTTCTTT,.,.,TRBJ1-1,TRBV6-1
CASSTGQGTEAFF,TGTGCCAGTAGTACGGGACAGGGCACTGAAGCTTTCTTT,many,TRBD1,TRBJ1-1,TRBV19
CSVEEASVWETQYF,TGCAGCGTTGAAGAGGCGTCAGTGTGGGAGACCCAGTACTTC,many,.,TRBJ2-5,TRBV29-1
CAISRTDSNYEQYF,TGTGCCATCAGCCGGACAGACTCTAACTACGAGCAGTACTTC,many,.,TRBJ2-7,TRBV10-3
CSARDATTGWTEAFF,TGCAGTGCTAGAGATGCGACTACGGGGTGGACTGAAGCTTTCTTT,few,.,TRBJ1-1,TRBV20-1
CSAVRGQYGYTF,TGCAGTGCTGTGAGGGGACAGTATGGCTACACCTTC,many,TRBD1,TRBJ1-2,TRBV20-1
CASSIVGSPAEAFF,TGTGCCAGTAGTATAGTGGGAAGTCCCGCTGAAGCTTTCTTT,.,.,TRBJ1-1,TRBV19
CASSFGVRGEAFF,TGTGCCAGCAGTTTTGGAGTGAGGGGTGAAGCTTTCTTT,many,.,TRBJ1-1,TRBV12-3/TRBV12-4
CSFRDRGRGEQYF,TGCAGCTTCCGGGACAGGGGGCGCGGTGAGCAGTACTTC,many,TRBD1,TRBJ2-7,TRBV29-1
CASSPLPGQGIGYTF,TGTGCCAGCAGCCCTCTCCCGGGACAGGGGATCGGCTACACCTTC,many,TRBD1,TRBJ1-2,TRBV7-9
CATSDVGQRGGYTF,TGTGCCACCAGTGATGTTGGACAGAGGGGAGGCTACACCTTC,many,.,TRBJ1-2,TRBV24-1
CASSRGRDYGYTF,TGTGCCAGTAGTAGAGGTCGGGACTATGGCTACACCTTC,few,.,TRBJ1-2,TRBV19
CASSRGLTGTENYGYTF,TGTGCCAGTAGTCGGGGATTAACCGGGACAGAAAACTATGGCTACACCTTC,many,TRBD1,TRBJ1-2,TRBV19
CASSFNPGAGETQYF,TGTGCCAGCAGCTTTAATCCGGGGGCAGGGGAGACCCAGTACTTC,many,.,TRBJ2-5,TRBV7-9
CASSVYNSRHYGYTF,TGTGCCAGCAGCGTCTATAACAGCCGGCACTATGGCTACACCTTC,.,.,TRBJ1-2,TRBV9
CASSYASYNSPLHF,TGTGCCAGCAGTTACGCATCTTATAATTCACCCCTCCACTTT,.,.,TRBJ1-6,TRBV6-2/TRBV6-3
CASSQSGRGKSGANVLTF,TGTGCCAGCAGCCAATCGGGCAGGGGGAAGTCTGGGGCCAACGTCCTGACTTTC,.,TRBD1,TRBJ2-6,TRBV14
CASSSETGENIQYF,TGTGCCAGCTCCTCGGAGACAGGGGAAAACATTCAGTACTTC,few,TRBD1,TRBJ2-4,TRBV5-8
CSVAERATYEQYF,TGCAGCGTTGCTGAGAGGGCCACCTACGAGCAGTACTTC,many,.,TRBJ2-7,TRBV29-1
CASSQLGQAEYGYTF,TGTGCCAGCAGCCAACTGGGACAGGCGGAATATGGCTACACCTTC,.,TRBD1,TRBJ1-2,TRBV14
CASSSEVGGYTF,TGTGCCAGCAGTTCTGAGGTTGGAGGCTACACCTTC,.,.,TRBJ1-2,TRBV7-9
CASSVGVLGAYEQYF,TGTGCCAGCAGCGTAGGGGTTTTAGGGGCCTACGAGCAGTACTTC,few,.,TRBJ2-7,TRBV9
CASSDTGRGDTEAFF,TGTGCCAGCAGCGACACAGGGCGCGGGGACACTGAAGCTTTCTTT,many,.,TRBJ1-1,TRBV7-2
CATSSRDGNYGYTF,TGTGCCACCAGCAGCCGGGACGGGAACTATGGCTACACCTTC,many,.,TRBJ1-2,TRBV15
CASSLVSTGDYTGELFF,TGTGCCAGCAGCCTCGTATCGACAGGGGATTACACCGGGGAGCTGTTTTTT,many,TRBD1,TRBJ2-2,TRBV13
CASSKGTSYEQYF,TGTGCCAGCAGCAAAGGGACTTCCTACGAGCAGTACTTC,many,.,TRBJ2-7,TRBV7-2
CASSPRTGLNQPQHF,TGTGCCAGCAGCCCCCGGACAGGACTAAATCAGCCCCAGCATTTT,.,TRBD1,TRBJ1-5,TRBV11-3
CASSLTLPRQETQYF,TGTGCCAGCAGCTTGACACTACCGCGCCAGGAGACCCAGTACTTC,few,.,TRBJ2-5,TRBV5-8
CASSPWDRGLGTEAFF,TGTGCCAGCTCACCCTGGGACAGGGGGCTTGGCACTGAAGCTTTCTTT,few,TRBD1,TRBJ1-1,TRBV18
CASSSGGNTGELFF,TGTGCCAGCAGCTCAGGAGGTAACACCGGGGAGCTGTTTTTT,many,.,TRBJ2-2,TRBV6-1
CASSSTGSNGYTF,TGTGCCAGCAGTTCCACAGGGAGTAACGGCTACACCTTC,.,.,TRBJ1-2,TRBV27
CATSRVTGDGTEAFF,TGTGCCACCAGCAGAGTGACAGGGGATGGCACTGAAGCTTTCTTT,many,TRBD1,TRBJ1-1,TRBV15
CASTTPLLAGGETGELCF,TGTGCCAGTACCACCCCCCTACTAGCGGGGGGGGAAACCGGGGAGCTGTGTTTT,.,TRBD2,TRBJ2-2,TRBV19
CASSRTVGVLLYGYTF,TGTGCCAGCAGCCGGACAGTCGGAGTCCTCCTCTATGGATACACCTTC,.,.,TRBJ1-2,TRBV27
CASSLLRTGENYGYTF,TGTGCCAGCAGCCTACTACGGACAGGGGAGAACTATGGCTACACCTTC,.,TRBD1,TRBJ1-2,TRBV11-2
CSADRGGSETQYF,TGCAGTGCTGACAGGGGCGGGTCAGAGACCCAGTACTTC,many,TRBD1,TRBJ2-5,TRBV20-1
CASSPSGTAYEQYF,TGTGCCAGCAGCCCTTCCGGGACAGCCTACGAGCAGTACTTC,many,TRBD1,TRBJ2-7,TRBV7-8
CASSHDWEGYGYTF,TGTGCCAGCAGCCACGACTGGGAAGGATATGGCTACACCTTC,few,.,TRBJ1-2,TRBV5-5
CASDRGGLGYTF,TGTGCCAGCGACAGGGGGGGACTCGGCTACACCTTC,.,TRBD1,TRBJ1-2,TRBV2
CASSFGGGETQYF,TGTGCCAGCAGTTTTGGCGGGGGAGAGACCCAGTACTTC,many,TRBD2,TRBJ2-5,TRBV11-2
CASSYPAGGQYEQYF,TGTGCCAGCAGTTACCCAGCGGGGGGCCAGTACGAGCAGTACTTC,many,TRBD2,TRBJ2-7,TRBV6-2/TRBV6-3
CASSPDRLGSPLHF,TGTGCCAGCAGCCCGGACAGGTTGGGTTCACCCCTCCACTTT,many,TRBD1,TRBJ1-6,TRBV7-9
CASSLTSWGALEQYF,TGTGCCAGCAGTTTAACGTCGTGGGGGGCGCTCGAGCAGTACTTC,many,.,TRBJ2-7,TRBV12-3/TRBV12-4